The present TCR beta chain was sequenced within a study of blood T cell repertoires in COVID-19. The overall study: The origin of the acute and convalescent COVID-19 samples was the United States, Italy and Spain. PBMCs, B-cell-depleted T cells, or T cells were the source of the cDNA or gDNA that made up the material.

Source study methods: Amplifying reference gene primers gave estimates of nucleated cell counts. Produced via immunoSEQ multiplex PCR; TCRdb's table is partial and in-frame only. That table gives V, J and clone size, and the DNA gave D and trimming. The data show some 140,000 clones, with roughly 85% seen just once and roughly 3.4% held by the top ten. J lost 8 bases, V lost 1 base, and 5 bases had no gene match. The CDR3 contains 14 residues. Germline V gene lookup returns CDR1 SGHTS and CDR2 YDEGEE. Sequencing input: peripheral blood. J is TRBJ1-2 and V is TRBV5-8; TRBD1 matches 10 bases. This clonotype was obtained from a man aged 55-75 years with acute or convalescent COVID-19. The CDR3 loop reads CASSLTDRGSGYTF. CDR3 bases: TGTGCCAGCAGCTTGACGGACAGGGGGTCCGGCTACACCTTC.